These 28 T cell receptor beta chains originate from one sample sequenced in a study of T-cell memory formation after mild COVID-19. MiXCR, run by TCRdb on the 5' RACE reads, gives a single entry per CDR3 protein. The sample shows about 390,000 distinct CDR3 sequences, 20% to 25% of them seen only once. The source material was PBMCs or a T cell subset sorted from them (not recorded which). The receptors come from an adult woman who had mild COVID-19 (a few samples of this study predate the infection). Cell type and time point are not known.

V and J are TRBV5-6 and TRBJ1-2, with 9 bases lining up with TRBD1. CDR1 is SGHDT, CDR2 YYEEEE, per germline. The CDR3 runs 12 residues. Losses at the gene ends were 3 bases for V and 7 bases for J; bases not matched to a gene: 1. CDR3 residues: CASSYRGPGYTF. The CDR3, as DNA: TGTGCCAGCAGCTACAGGGGGCCTGGCTACACCTTC.

This sequence joins TRBV11-2 and TRBJ1-1; D is perhaps TRBD1 (5 bases). V dropped 1 base and J dropped 1 base, with 10 bases sitting between them. Germline V gives CDR1 SGHAT, CDR2 FQNNGV. The CDR3 extends over 15 amino acids. The CDR3: CASSLGGGRNTEAFF. The CDR3, as DNA: TGTGCCAGCAGCTTAGGTGGGGGGAGGAACACTGAAGCTTTCTTT.

The chain is built from TRBV13 and TRBJ1-1; a weak D match, TRBD1 (6 bases). The CDR3 length is 13 residues. Trimming left V 8 bases short and J 3 bases short, with 13 bases between. CDR1 PRHDT and CDR2 FYEKMQ come from the germline V gene (reference sequence). The DNA of the CDR3 is TGTGCCAGCCAGGGGACGGCGTACACTGAAGCTTTCTTT. Translated: CASQGTAYTEAFF.

This clonotype has only one observation. The chain's CDR3 is CASSLGWRGALHF. DNA for the CDR3: TGTGCCAGCAGTTTGGGTTGGCGGGGAGCCCTCCACTTT. The V gene is TRBV27, the J gene TRBJ1-6; D is ambiguous. Trimming left V 3 bases short and J 14 bases short, with 14 bases between. This CDR3 region has 13 residues. Germline V CDR1 and CDR2: MNHEY, SMNVEV (reference sequence).

This clonotype has a handful of counts. The V gene is TRBV20-1, the J gene TRBJ2-2; 9 bases agree with TRBD1. Trimming took 6 bases from V and 6 from J; bases not matched to a gene: 5. Germline CDR1 DFQATT, CDR2 SNEGSKA (reference sequence). The CDR3 covers 13 residues. The CDR3 bases are TGCAGTGCAGGGACAGGGAGATCCGGGGAGCTGTTTTTT. Translation: CSAGTGRSGELFF.

This clonotype showed up just a few times. The rearrangement uses TRBV7-9 and TRBJ1-3; perhaps TRBD1 as D (6 bases). Trimming removed 5 bases at V and 0 bases at J, with 14 bases between. The CDR3 contains 16 residues. The germline V gene encodes CDR1 SEHNR and CDR2 FQNEAQ (reference sequence). Here the CDR3 DNA reads TGTGCCAGCAGCGCCAACAGGGCAAACTCTGGAAACACCATATATTTT. Amino acid sequence: CASSANRANSGNTIYF.

This chain joins TRBV10-3 and TRBJ2-7, with 8 bases identical to TRBD1. Germline V gene sequence: CDR1 ENHRY, CDR2 SYGVKD. Germline trimming cut 6 bases from V and 3 bases from J; bases unmatched to any gene: 7. The CDR3 runs to 14 residues. CDR3 DNA: TGTGCCATCAGAGAGACGGACAGGGACTACGAGCAGTACTTC. Translated, it gives CAIRETDRDYEQYF.

The chain couples TRBV24-1 to TRBJ2-1, with 12 bases identical to TRBD2. CDR3 length: 16 amino acids. V was pared by 4 bases and J by 6 bases, with 6 bases of the junction left unmatched. Germline CDR1 is KGHDR and CDR2 is SFDVKD. CDR3 sequence (DNA): TGTGCCACCAGTGAACCCCTAGCGGGAGGGCCCAATGAGCAGTTCTTC. Translation: CATSEPLAGGPNEQFF.

This CDR3 is CASSSPGTGRNTEAFF. Here the CDR3 DNA reads TGTGCCAGCAGCTCCCCAGGGACAGGGAGGAACACTGAAGCTTTCTTT. The rearrangement links TRBV7-3 to TRBJ1-1, with 9 bases aligning to TRBD1. The CDR3 length is 16 residues. The trim removed 4 bases at V and 1 base at J, leaving 7 bases unmatched. Germline V CDR1 and CDR2: SGHTA, FQGTGA.

This clonotype was seen a few times. The V gene is TRBV24-1, the J gene TRBJ2-2, with 8 positions matching TRBD2. V gave up 10 bases and J gave up 5 bases; unmatched junction bases: 8. Germline V CDR1 and CDR2: KGHDR, SFDVKD. The CDR3 spans 14 residues. The DNA of the CDR3 is TGTGCCACTAAAAGCGGGAGACAAACCGGGGAGCTGTTTTTT. This encodes CATKSGRQTGELFF.

This clonotype was seen a few times. The J gene is TRBJ1-2, the V gene TRBV20-1, with 8 nucleotides matching TRBD1. The V and J ends lost 5 bases and 3 bases, in that order; junction bases with no gene match: 5. The CDR3 has 13 amino acids. Germline CDR1 DFQATT, CDR2 SNEGSKA (reference sequence). CDR3 DNA sequence: TGCAGTGCTCCAGGGGGCGCGGACTATGGCTACACCTTC. Encoded protein: CSAPGGADYGYTF.

This clonotype has more than one count but fewer than ten. The rearrangement uses TRBV19 and TRBJ2-1, with 8 bases that match TRBD2. The CDR3 covers 18 residues. Looked up from germline, CDR1 is LNHDA and CDR2 is SQIVND (reference sequence). V gave up 1 base and J gave up 5 bases; unmatched junction bases: 13. CDR3 residues: CASSIVGGASGPHNEQFF. DNA of the CDR3: TGTGCCAGTAGTATAGTCGGGGGGGCCTCGGGTCCGCACAATGAGCAGTTCTTC.

This chain connects TRBV20-1 to TRBJ2-3; D not certain. CDR3 length: 12 amino acids. Germline V CDR1 and CDR2: DFQATT, SNEGSKA (reference sequence). CDR3 bases: TGCAGCGATGAAACACTCACAGATACGCAGTATTTT. This sequence encodes CSDETLTDTQYF.

This clonotype was seen a handful of times. The chain couples TRBV29-1 to TRBJ2-1, with TRBD2 matching over 16 bases. V shed 6 bases, J shed 9 bases, and the junction held 2 bases outside the gene matches. CDR1 is SQVTM and CDR2 is ANQGSEA in the germline V gene. The CDR3 is 13 amino acids. CDR3: CSVGLAGGLEQFF. The CDR3 region has the DNA TGCAGCGTGGGACTAGCGGGGGGGCTTGAGCAGTTCTTC.

This clonotype was seen only a few times. The chain has TRBV12-3 or TRBV12-4 and TRBJ2-3; D gene unclear. The CDR3 is 15 residues long. The ends were cut back, 3 bases at V and 2 bases at J, with 12 bases in the middle. The CDR3 loop reads CASSLGSFITDTQYF. The CDR3 DNA follows: TGTGCCAGCAGTTTGGGCAGTTTCATCACAGATACGCAGTATTTT.

This clonotype was seen a handful of times. V is TRBV6-5 and J is TRBJ2-7, with 8 bases that match TRBD2. From germline, CDR1 is MNHEY and CDR2 SVGAGI. The CDR3 length is 15 residues. The V and J ends lost 4 bases and 2 bases, in that order; junction bases with no gene match: 7. The chain's CDR3 is CASSFSGGGPYEQYF. CDR3 bases: TGTGCCAGCAGTTTCTCCGGGGGGGGTCCCTACGAGCAGTACTTC.

This chain uses TRBV7-9 with TRBJ2-1; either TRBD1 or TRBD2 may fit D (7 bases each). Trimming cost V 2 bases and J 4 bases, with 12 bases left between them. This CDR3 comprises 15 residues. Germline V gene data show CDR1 as SEHNR and CDR2 as FQNEAQ (reference sequence). The CDR3 loop reads CASSLIRGGYNEQFF. Written as DNA, the CDR3 is TGTGCCAGCAGCTTAATCAGGGGGGGTTACAATGAGCAGTTCTTC.

This clonotype has just a few counts. The rearrangement uses TRBV15 and TRBJ1-5; D gene unclear. CDR3 size: 15 residues. Trimming stripped 0 bases from V and 9 bases from J, with 15 bases between. Germline CDR1 reads LNHNV; CDR2 reads YYDKDF (reference sequence). The DNA of the CDR3 is TGTGCCACCAGCAGAGAGCAGGACGGCAGTACGCCCCAGCATTTT. Translated, it gives CATSREQDGSTPQHF.

CDR3 region: CASSLGTELAAFF. The DNA for the CDR3 is TGTGCCAGCAGCCTAGGGACCGAATTGGCAGCTTTCTTT. This sequence joins TRBV7-9 and TRBJ1-1; tentative D call: TRBD1 (5 bases). The V end was cut by 5 bases, the J end by 10 bases, with 17 bases between. CDR3 length equals 13 residues. Germline V gives CDR1 SEHNR, CDR2 FQNEAQ (reference sequence).

The chain combines TRBV4-3 with TRBJ2-7; no definite D call. Germline V gene data show CDR1 as LGHNA and CDR2 as YSLEER. The CDR3 runs to 14 residues. V was clipped by 4 bases and J by 1 base, with 11 bases between them. This CDR3 reads CASSPDSLSYEQYF. DNA of the CDR3: TGCGCCAGCAGCCCCGACTCGCTATCCTACGAGCAGTACTTC.

The V call is TRBV5-4, the J call TRBJ2-7; D not certain. The CDR3 is 15 amino acids. V dropped 3 bases and J dropped 5 bases, with 18 bases sitting between them. Germline V gene lookup returns CDR1 SGHNT and CDR2 YYREEE (reference sequence). The CDR3 protein is CASSSTVAGGDEQYF. CDR3 bases: TGTGCCAGCAGCTCCACAGTGGCCGGTGGCGACGAGCAGTACTTC.

The rearrangement links TRBV7-8 to TRBJ2-3; D is possibly TRBD1 or TRBD2 (6 bases each). V was pared by 1 base and J by 6 bases, with 17 bases between. The CDR3 has 16 amino acids. CDR1 is SGHVS and CDR2 is FQNEAQ in the germline V gene. This CDR3 reads CASSLVGGGTWDTQYF. In DNA, the CDR3 is TGTGCCAGCAGCTTAGTGGGGGGCGGGACTTGGGATACGCAGTATTTT.

This clonotype was counted only a few times. The CDR3 region is CSVPGQGAMTDTQYF. CDR3 nucleotide sequence: TGCAGTGTTCCGGGACAGGGGGCGATGACAGATACGCAGTATTTT. The genes are TRBV20-1 and TRBJ2-3; 12 bases fit TRBD1. The trim removed 7 bases at V and 3 bases at J, leaving 8 bases unmatched. The germline CDR1 and CDR2 sequences are DFQATT and SNEGSKA (reference sequence). The CDR3 totals 15 residues.

This clonotype has a handful of counts. The J gene is TRBJ2-7, the V gene TRBV5-5; 13 positions match TRBD2. Per the germline V gene, CDR1 is SGHKS and CDR2 is YYEKEE (reference sequence). There are 15 residues in the CDR3. The J segment lost 6 bases and the V segment lost 4 bases, leaving 7 bases of the junction unmatched. The CDR3 loop is CASSATLAGGREQYF. CDR3 nucleotides: TGTGCCAGCAGCGCCACACTAGCGGGAGGGCGCGAGCAGTACTTC. The variable domain in full, with the rest retrieved from reference TRBV5-5 and TRBJ2-7, is DAGVTQSPTHLIKTRGQQVTLRCSPISGHKSVSWYQQVLGQGPQFIFQYYEKEERGRGNFPDRFSARQFPNYSSELNVNALLLGDSALYLCASSATLAGGREQYFGPGTRLTVT.

The chain recombines TRBV28 with TRBJ1-1; 7 nucleotides match TRBD1. Germline CDR1 reads MDHEN; CDR2 reads SYDVKM. The CDR3 extends over 16 amino acids. V was pared by 3 bases and J by 2 bases, with 9 bases of the junction left unmatched. CDR3 nucleotides: TGTGCCAGCAGTTTGGTGAGGGGGCCGCTTAACACTGAAGCTTTCTTT. Translating it yields CASSLVRGPLNTEAFF.

The rearrangement joins TRBV5-6 to TRBJ2-1, with 7 bases that match TRBD2. This CDR3 spans 17 amino acids. Trimming took 7 bases from V and 0 from J; bases not matched to a gene: 13. Germline CDR1 and CDR2: SGHDT and YYEEEE. CDR3 coding DNA: TGTGCCAGCCGCGATTATAGCGGGCGCCACTCCTACAATGAGCAGTTCTTC. It is translated as CASRDYSGRHSYNEQFF.

This clonotype was recorded a few times. The J gene is TRBJ2-7, the V gene TRBV7-9, with D tentatively TRBD2 (6 bases). Trimming stripped 5 bases from V and 2 bases from J, with 19 bases between. Looked up from germline, CDR1 is SEHNR and CDR2 is FQNEAQ (reference sequence). The length of the CDR3 is 16 residues. CDR3 in amino acids: CASSTGLRPSAYEQYF. The DNA of the CDR3 is TGTGCCAGCAGCACGGGACTCCGACCGTCAGCCTACGAGCAGTACTTC.

The chain couples TRBV7-6 to TRBJ2-7, with D tentatively TRBD1 (5 bases). The CDR3 extends over 14 amino acids. The V gene's germline CDR1 is SGHVS and CDR2 FNYEAQ. V dropped 1 base and J dropped 2 bases, with 9 bases sitting between them. The CDR3 region has the DNA TGTGCCAGCAGCTTAGGAGGCAGGGCCTACGAGCAGTACTTC. This translates into CASSLGGRAYEQYF.